This paragraph reports one T cell receptor (beta chain). RNA, at roughly 0.45 to 1 ug, was reverse transcribed with random hexamers. Amplification of TCR beta CDR3 was carried out by immunoSEQ multiplex PCR, which covered 54 Vbeta and 13 Jbeta segments. Using its own MiXCR run on the immunoSEQ multiplex PCR reads, TCRdb lists one record per CDR3 protein. The sample has 150,000 to 200,000 distinct CDR3 sequences; approximately 95% are singletons. The recently defined diagnostic criteria for definite or probable disease were met by the Susac syndrome patients. These data are taken from a study of CD8 T cells in Susac syndrome. Across the whole study: The Susac syndrome patients were therapy-naive, on corticosteroids, or on intravenous immunoglobulin alone at blood draw.

The germline V gene encodes CDR1 LGHDT and CDR2 YNNKEL (reference sequence). The length of the CDR3 is 16 residues. J lost 5 bases, V lost 3 bases, and 10 bases had no gene match. Sequenced sample: CD4+ T cells from PBMCs. The TCR was taken from a human donor with Susac syndrome. The chain employs TRBV3-1 and TRBJ2-5; TRBD2 matches 9 bases. CDR3 bases: TGTGCCAGCAGCCACAGACTAGCGGATTACAAGGAGACCCAGTACTTC. It encodes CASSHRLADYKETQYF.